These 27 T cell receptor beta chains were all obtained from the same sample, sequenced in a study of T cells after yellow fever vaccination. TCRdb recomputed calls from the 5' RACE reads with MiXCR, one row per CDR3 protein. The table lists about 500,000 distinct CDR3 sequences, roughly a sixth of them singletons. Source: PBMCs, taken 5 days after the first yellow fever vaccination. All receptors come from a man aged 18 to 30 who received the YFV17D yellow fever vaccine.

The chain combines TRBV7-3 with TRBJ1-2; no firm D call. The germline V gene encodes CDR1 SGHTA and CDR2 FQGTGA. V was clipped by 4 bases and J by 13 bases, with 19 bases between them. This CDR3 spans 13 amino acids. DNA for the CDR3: TGTGCCAGCAGCTCCCTGCCCCCGGAAAGCTCCACCTTC. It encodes CASSSLPPESSTF.

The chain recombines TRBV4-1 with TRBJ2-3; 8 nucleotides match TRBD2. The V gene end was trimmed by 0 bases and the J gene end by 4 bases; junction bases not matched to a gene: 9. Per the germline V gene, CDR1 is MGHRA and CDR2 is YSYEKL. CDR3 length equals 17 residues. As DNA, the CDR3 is TGCGCCAGCAGCCAAGATGTCGGGGGGGGATTCGCAGATACGCAGTATTTT. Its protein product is CASSQDVGGGFADTQYF.

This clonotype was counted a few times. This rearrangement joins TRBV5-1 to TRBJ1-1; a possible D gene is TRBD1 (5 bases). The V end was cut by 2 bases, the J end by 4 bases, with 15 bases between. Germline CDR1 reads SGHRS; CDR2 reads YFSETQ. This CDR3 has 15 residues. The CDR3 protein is CASSFTPGTGTEAFF. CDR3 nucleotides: TGCGCCAGCAGCTTCACCCCAGGGACGGGCACTGAAGCTTTCTTT.

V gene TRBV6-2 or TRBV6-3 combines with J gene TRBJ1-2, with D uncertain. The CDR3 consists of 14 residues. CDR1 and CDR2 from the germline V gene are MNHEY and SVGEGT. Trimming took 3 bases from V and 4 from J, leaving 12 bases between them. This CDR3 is CASSYGGYLYGYTF. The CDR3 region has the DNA TGTGCCAGCAGTTATGGAGGGTATCTCTATGGCTACACCTTC.

CDR3 coding DNA: TGTGCCAGCCCTGGGACATTTGGCAATCAGCCCCAGCATTTT. Translating it yields CASPGTFGNQPQHF. This rearrangement joins TRBV11-2 to TRBJ1-5, with D perhaps TRBD1 (6 bases). This CDR3 spans 14 amino acids. Germline V gene sequence: CDR1 SGHAT, CDR2 FQNNGV. With 8 bases removed from V and 2 bases from J, the gap between germline ends came to 13 bases.

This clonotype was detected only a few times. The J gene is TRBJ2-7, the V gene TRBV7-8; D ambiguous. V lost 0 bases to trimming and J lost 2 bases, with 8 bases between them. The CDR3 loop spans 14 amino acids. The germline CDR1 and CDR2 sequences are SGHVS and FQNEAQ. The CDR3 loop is CASSLAGRTYEQYF. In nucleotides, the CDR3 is TGTGCCAGCAGCTTAGCTGGCAGGACCTACGAGCAGTACTTC.

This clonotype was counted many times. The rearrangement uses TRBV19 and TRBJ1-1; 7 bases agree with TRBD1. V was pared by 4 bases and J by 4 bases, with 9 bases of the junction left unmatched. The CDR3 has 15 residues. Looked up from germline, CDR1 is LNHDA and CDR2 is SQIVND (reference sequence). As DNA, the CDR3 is TGTGCCAGTAGTACAACCCCAGGGGGGACCACTGAAGCTTTCTTT. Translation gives CASSTTPGGTTEAFF. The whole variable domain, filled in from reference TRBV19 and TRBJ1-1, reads DGGITQSPKYLFRKEGQNVTLSCEQNLNHDAMYWYRQDPGQGLRLIYYSQIVNDFQKGDIAEGYSVSREKKESFPLTVTSAQKNPTAFYLCASSTTPGGTTEAFFGQGTRLTVV.

The CDR3 is CASTFREFGGYTF. The CDR3 bases are TGTGCCAGCACCTTCAGGGAATTTGGTGGCTACACCTTC. This chain joins TRBV5-5 and TRBJ1-2; D is perhaps TRBD1 (5 bases). Germline CDR1 is SGHKS and CDR2 is YYEKEE (reference sequence). The CDR3 has 13 amino acids. V was cut by 6 bases and J by 7 bases, with 16 bases left in between.

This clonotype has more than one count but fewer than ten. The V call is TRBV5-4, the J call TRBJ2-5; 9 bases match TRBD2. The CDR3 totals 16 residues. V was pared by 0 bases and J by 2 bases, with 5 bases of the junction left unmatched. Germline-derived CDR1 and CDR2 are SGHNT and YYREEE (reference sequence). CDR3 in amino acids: CASSLDPTSGQETQYF. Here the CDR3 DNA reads TGTGCCAGCAGCTTGGACCCGACTAGCGGACAAGAGACCCAGTACTTC.

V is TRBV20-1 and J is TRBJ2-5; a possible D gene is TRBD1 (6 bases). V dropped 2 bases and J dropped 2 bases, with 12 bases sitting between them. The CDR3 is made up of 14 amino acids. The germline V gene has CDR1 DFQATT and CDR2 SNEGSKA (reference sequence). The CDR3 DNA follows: TGCAGTGCTAGAAGGGGGTCGGAACAAGAGACCCAGTACTTC. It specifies CSARRGSEQETQYF.

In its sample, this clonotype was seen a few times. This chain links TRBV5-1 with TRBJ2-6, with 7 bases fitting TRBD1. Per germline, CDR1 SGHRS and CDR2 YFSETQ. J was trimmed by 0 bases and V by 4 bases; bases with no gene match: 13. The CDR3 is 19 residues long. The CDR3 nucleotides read TGCGCCAGCAGCCGACCAAAACAGGGGCCCTCCTCTGGGGCCAACGTCCTGACTTTC. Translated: CASSRPKQGPSSGANVLTF. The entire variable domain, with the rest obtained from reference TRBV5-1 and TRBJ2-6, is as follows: KAGVTQTPRYLIKTRGQQVTLSCSPISGHRSVSWYQQTPGQGLQFLFEYFSETQRNKGNFPGRFSGRQFSNSRSEMNVSTLELGDSALYLCASSRPKQGPSSGANVLTFGAGSRLTVL.

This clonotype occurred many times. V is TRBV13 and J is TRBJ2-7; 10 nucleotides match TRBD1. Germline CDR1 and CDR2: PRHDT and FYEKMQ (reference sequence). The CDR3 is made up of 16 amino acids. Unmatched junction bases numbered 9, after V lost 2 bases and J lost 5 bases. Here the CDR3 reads CASSLIVTGGRDEQYF. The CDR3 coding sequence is TGTGCCAGCAGCTTAATCGTGACAGGGGGCAGAGACGAGCAGTACTTC.

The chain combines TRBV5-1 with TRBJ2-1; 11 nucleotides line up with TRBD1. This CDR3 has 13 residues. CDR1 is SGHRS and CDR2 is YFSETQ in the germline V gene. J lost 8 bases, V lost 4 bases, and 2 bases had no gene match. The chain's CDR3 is CASSGQGADEQFF. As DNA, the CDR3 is TGCGCCAGCAGCGGACAGGGGGCCGATGAGCAGTTCTTC. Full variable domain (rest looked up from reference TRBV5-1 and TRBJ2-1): KAGVTQTPRYLIKTRGQQVTLSCSPISGHRSVSWYQQTPGQGLQFLFEYFSETQRNKGNFPGRFSGRQFSNSRSEMNVSTLELGDSALYLCASSGQGADEQFFGPGTRLTVL.

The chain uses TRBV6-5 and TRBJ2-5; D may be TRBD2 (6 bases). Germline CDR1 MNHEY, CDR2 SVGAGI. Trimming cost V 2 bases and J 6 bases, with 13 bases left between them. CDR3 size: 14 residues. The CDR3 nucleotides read TGTGCCAGCAGTTACGGGTCGGGGGAACAGACCCAGTACTTC. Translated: CASSYGSGEQTQYF.

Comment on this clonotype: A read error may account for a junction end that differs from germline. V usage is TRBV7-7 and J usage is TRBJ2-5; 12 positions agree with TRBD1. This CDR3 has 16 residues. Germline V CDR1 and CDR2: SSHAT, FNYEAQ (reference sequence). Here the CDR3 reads CASSRSGTGGRETQYF. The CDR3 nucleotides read TGTGCTAGCAGCAGATCCGGGACAGGGGGCCGAGAGACCCAGTACTTC.

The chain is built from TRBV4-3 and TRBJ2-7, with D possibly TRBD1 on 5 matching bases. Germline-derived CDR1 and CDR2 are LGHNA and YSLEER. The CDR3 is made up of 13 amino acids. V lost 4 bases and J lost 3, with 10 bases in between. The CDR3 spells CASSPDQGYEQYF. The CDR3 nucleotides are TGCGCCAGCAGCCCGGACCAGGGCTACGAGCAGTACTTC.

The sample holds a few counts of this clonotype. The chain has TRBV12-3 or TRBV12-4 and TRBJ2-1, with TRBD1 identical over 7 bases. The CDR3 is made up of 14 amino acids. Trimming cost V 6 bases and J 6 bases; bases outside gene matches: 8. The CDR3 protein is CASSRIAGGNEQFF. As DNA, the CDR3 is TGTGCCAGCAGCCGCATTGCAGGGGGCAATGAGCAGTTCTTC.

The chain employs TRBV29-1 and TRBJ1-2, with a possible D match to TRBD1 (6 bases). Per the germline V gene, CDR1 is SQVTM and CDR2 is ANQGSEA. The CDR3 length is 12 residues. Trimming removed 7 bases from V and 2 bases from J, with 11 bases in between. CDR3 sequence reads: CSGTDQNYGYTF. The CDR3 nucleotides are TGCAGCGGGACAGACCAAAACTATGGCTACACCTTC.

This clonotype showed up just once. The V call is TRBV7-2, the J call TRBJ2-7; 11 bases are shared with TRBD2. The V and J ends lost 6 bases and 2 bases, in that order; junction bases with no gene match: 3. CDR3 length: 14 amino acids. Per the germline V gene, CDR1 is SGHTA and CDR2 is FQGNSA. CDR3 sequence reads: CASSRSGGAYEQYF. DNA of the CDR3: TGTGCCAGCAGTCGTAGCGGGGGGGCCTACGAGCAGTACTTC.

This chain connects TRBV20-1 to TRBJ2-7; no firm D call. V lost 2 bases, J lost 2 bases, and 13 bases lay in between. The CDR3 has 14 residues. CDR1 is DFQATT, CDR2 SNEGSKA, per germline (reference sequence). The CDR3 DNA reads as TGCAGTGCTAGAAACCCCGGGTTCCCCTACGAGCAGTACGTC. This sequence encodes CSARNPGFPYEQYV.

The CDR3 nucleotides are TGTGCCAGCAGCTTGGCCCGTAAGGGAGGGTCCTACAATGAGCAGTTCTTC. Encoded protein: CASSLARKGGSYNEQFF. This chain connects TRBV5-6 to TRBJ2-1; 7 nucleotides agree with TRBD2. V trimming: 0 bases; J trimming: 1 base; junction bases outside the gene matches: 7. CDR1 and CDR2 (germline): SGHDT, YYEEEE. This CDR3 has 17 amino acids. Complete variable domain (other parts from reference TRBV5-6 and TRBJ2-1): DAGVTQSPTHLIKTRGQQVTLRCSPKSGHDTVSWYQQALGQGPQFIFQYYEEEERQRGNFPDRFSGHQFPNYSSELNVNALLLGDSALYLCASSLARKGGSYNEQFFGPGTRLTVL.

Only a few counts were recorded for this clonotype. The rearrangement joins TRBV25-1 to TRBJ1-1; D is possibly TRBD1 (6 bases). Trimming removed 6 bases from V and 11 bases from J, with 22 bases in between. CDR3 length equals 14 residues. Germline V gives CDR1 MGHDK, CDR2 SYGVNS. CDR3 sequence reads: CASSLGSTGLEAFF. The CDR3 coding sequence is TGTGCCAGCAGCTTGGGTAGCACAGGGTTGGAGGCTTTCTTT.

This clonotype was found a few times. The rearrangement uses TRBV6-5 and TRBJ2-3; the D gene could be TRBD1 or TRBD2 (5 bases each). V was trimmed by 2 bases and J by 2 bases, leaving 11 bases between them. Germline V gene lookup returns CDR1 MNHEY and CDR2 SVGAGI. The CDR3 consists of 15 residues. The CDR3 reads CASSYRGPATDTQYF. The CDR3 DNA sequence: TGTGCCAGCAGTTACCGGGGACCAGCCACAGATACGCAGTATTTT.

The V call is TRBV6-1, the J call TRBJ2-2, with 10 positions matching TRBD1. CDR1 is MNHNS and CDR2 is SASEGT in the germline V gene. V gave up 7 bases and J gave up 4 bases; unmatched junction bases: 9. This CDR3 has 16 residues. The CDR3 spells CASTLRQGAVTGELFF. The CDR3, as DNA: TGTGCCAGCACCCTACGACAGGGGGCGGTCACCGGGGAGCTGTTTTTT.

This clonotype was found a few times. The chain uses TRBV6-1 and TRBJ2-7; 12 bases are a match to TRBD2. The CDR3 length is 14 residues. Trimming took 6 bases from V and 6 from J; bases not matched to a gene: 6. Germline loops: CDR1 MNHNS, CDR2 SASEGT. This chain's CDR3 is CASRASGGVFEQYV. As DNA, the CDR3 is TGTGCCAGCAGGGCTAGCGGGGGGGTATTCGAGCAGTACGTC.

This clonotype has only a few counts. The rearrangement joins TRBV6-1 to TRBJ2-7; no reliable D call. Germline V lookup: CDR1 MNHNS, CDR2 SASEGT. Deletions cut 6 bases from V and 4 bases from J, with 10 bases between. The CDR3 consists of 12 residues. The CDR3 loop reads CASRFDSYEQYV. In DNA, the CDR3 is TGTGCCAGCAGATTCGATTCATACGAGCAGTACGTC.

The CDR3 nucleotides are TGTGCCACCCAGGACGCCCGCTCCTACAATGAGCAGTTCTTC. Translated, it gives CATQDARSYNEQFF. The chain employs TRBV24-1 and TRBJ2-1, with D unclear. The CDR3 consists of 14 residues. CDR1 and CDR2 from the germline V gene are KGHDR and SFDVKD. Trimming cost V 9 bases and J 0 bases, with 11 bases left between them.